These 6 T cell receptor beta chains were sequenced from one sample in a study of low-dose radiotherapy and immunotherapy resistance in tumors. This sample's time point: after trial treatment. Stated treatment: LDRT plus nivolumab, ipilimumab, low-dose cyclophosphamide and aspirin (RACIN trial). First-strand cDNA used TRAV- and TRBV-specific primers, covering alpha and beta chains. A roughly 20-cycle PCR with a constant-region primer and V-primer adapter amplified TCRs. TCRdb re-derived calls from the reads in MiXCR, one entry per CDR3 protein. This repertoire shows about 80,000 distinct CDR3 sequences, around 17% found once; its top ten account for approximately 1.5%. The sample consisted of PBMCs, taken after low-dose radiotherapy plus immunotherapy. These receptors were taken from a male donor with prostate cancer.

This clonotype was found many times. The V gene is TRBV5-1, the J gene TRBJ2-1; 13 nucleotides agree with TRBD2. J gave up 6 bases and V 5 bases, and 14 bases lay outside the gene matches. Germline lookup yields CDR1 SGHRS and CDR2 YFSETQ. This CDR3 is built from 18 residues. In DNA form, the CDR3 reads TGCGCCAGCAGTTCAGGGGAACCGGGACTAGCGGGACCCAATGAGCAGTTCTTC. Translation gives CASSSGEPGLAGPNEQFF.

This chain joins TRBV2 and TRBJ2-3; TRBD2 aligns across 11 bases. The germline V gene has CDR1 SNHLY and CDR2 FYNNEI. The CDR3 totals 14 residues. V shed 8 bases and J 4 bases; nucleotides not matched to a gene: 5. The DNA of the CDR3 is TGTGCCAGCGCGGTTAGCGGGAGGGCAGATACGCAGTATTTT. Translating it yields CASAVSGRADTQYF.

This clonotype occurred many times. This chain connects TRBV3-1 to TRBJ2-1, with D possibly called TRBD1 or TRBD2 (5 bases each). Looked up from germline, CDR1 is LGHDT and CDR2 is YNNKEL (reference sequence). The CDR3 runs 13 residues. V lost 3 bases and J 6 bases, leaving 9 bases between the germline ends. CDR3 sequence reads: CASSQAGTNEQFF. The CDR3 coding sequence is TGTGCCAGCAGCCAGGCAGGGACCAATGAGCAGTTCTTC.

This clonotype was observed a few times. This chain uses TRBV2 with TRBJ2-7; 7 nucleotides match TRBD2. The V gene's germline CDR1 is SNHLY and CDR2 FYNNEI. V dropped 0 bases and J dropped 2; count of bases not matched to a gene: 4. This CDR3 is built from 15 residues. CDR3 in DNA: TGTGCCAGCAGTGAAGCGGGCCTAGCGGCCTACGAGCAGTACTTC. It codes for CASSEAGLAAYEQYF.

This clonotype was seen a handful of times. J is TRBJ2-1 and V is TRBV18, with 8 bases identical to TRBD1. Germline V gene lookup returns CDR1 KGHSH and CDR2 LQKENI. CDR3 length: 15 amino acids. The trim removed 3 bases at V and 7 bases at J, leaving 8 bases unmatched. The CDR3 DNA sequence: TGTGCCAGCTCACCCCCGGGACAGGCTCTTAATGAGCAGTTCTTC. Amino acids: CASSPPGQALNEQFF.

Only a few counts were recorded for this clonotype. The CDR3 DNA follows: TGTGCCAGCAGCCAAACTAGCGGGAGTTACTACGAGCAGTACTTC. Its protein product is CASSQTSGSYYEQYF. V gene TRBV28 combines with J gene TRBJ2-7; TRBD2 matches 11 bases. Trimming took 6 bases from V and 3 from J; bases not matched to a gene: 7. CDR1 is MDHEN and CDR2 is SYDVKM in the germline V gene. The CDR3 runs 15 residues.